The clone carrying this T cell receptor beta chain was seen more than once but under ten times. This specimen comes from a study of blood T cell repertoires in COVID-19. The overall study: The United States, Italy and Spain supplied acute and convalescent COVID-19 samples. Sources were T cells, B-cell-depleted T cells, or PBMCs; the material itself was cDNA or gDNA.

In the authors' methods: Estimation of nucleated cell counts was performed using reference gene primer amplification. The assay was immunoSEQ multiplex PCR, and TCRdb's table has in-frame clones only and misses some. The DNA was the basis for D and trimming; V, J and clone size are from that table. This table has approximately 300,000 clones, 85% to 90% appearing once. V lost 4 bases, J lost 6 bases, and 7 bases stayed unmatched. This CDR3 region has 15 residues. Germline V lookup: CDR1 SGDLS, CDR2 YYNGEE. The chain uses TRBV9 and TRBJ1-3; 10 nucleotides match TRBD1. The sequence was obtained from a woman between 40 and 50 years old with acute or convalescent COVID-19. Sequencing was done on a sample of peripheral blood. CDR3 in DNA: TGTGCCAGCAGCCCTTGGGACAGGGGAATAAACACCATATATTTT. Its translation is CASSPWDRGINTIYF.